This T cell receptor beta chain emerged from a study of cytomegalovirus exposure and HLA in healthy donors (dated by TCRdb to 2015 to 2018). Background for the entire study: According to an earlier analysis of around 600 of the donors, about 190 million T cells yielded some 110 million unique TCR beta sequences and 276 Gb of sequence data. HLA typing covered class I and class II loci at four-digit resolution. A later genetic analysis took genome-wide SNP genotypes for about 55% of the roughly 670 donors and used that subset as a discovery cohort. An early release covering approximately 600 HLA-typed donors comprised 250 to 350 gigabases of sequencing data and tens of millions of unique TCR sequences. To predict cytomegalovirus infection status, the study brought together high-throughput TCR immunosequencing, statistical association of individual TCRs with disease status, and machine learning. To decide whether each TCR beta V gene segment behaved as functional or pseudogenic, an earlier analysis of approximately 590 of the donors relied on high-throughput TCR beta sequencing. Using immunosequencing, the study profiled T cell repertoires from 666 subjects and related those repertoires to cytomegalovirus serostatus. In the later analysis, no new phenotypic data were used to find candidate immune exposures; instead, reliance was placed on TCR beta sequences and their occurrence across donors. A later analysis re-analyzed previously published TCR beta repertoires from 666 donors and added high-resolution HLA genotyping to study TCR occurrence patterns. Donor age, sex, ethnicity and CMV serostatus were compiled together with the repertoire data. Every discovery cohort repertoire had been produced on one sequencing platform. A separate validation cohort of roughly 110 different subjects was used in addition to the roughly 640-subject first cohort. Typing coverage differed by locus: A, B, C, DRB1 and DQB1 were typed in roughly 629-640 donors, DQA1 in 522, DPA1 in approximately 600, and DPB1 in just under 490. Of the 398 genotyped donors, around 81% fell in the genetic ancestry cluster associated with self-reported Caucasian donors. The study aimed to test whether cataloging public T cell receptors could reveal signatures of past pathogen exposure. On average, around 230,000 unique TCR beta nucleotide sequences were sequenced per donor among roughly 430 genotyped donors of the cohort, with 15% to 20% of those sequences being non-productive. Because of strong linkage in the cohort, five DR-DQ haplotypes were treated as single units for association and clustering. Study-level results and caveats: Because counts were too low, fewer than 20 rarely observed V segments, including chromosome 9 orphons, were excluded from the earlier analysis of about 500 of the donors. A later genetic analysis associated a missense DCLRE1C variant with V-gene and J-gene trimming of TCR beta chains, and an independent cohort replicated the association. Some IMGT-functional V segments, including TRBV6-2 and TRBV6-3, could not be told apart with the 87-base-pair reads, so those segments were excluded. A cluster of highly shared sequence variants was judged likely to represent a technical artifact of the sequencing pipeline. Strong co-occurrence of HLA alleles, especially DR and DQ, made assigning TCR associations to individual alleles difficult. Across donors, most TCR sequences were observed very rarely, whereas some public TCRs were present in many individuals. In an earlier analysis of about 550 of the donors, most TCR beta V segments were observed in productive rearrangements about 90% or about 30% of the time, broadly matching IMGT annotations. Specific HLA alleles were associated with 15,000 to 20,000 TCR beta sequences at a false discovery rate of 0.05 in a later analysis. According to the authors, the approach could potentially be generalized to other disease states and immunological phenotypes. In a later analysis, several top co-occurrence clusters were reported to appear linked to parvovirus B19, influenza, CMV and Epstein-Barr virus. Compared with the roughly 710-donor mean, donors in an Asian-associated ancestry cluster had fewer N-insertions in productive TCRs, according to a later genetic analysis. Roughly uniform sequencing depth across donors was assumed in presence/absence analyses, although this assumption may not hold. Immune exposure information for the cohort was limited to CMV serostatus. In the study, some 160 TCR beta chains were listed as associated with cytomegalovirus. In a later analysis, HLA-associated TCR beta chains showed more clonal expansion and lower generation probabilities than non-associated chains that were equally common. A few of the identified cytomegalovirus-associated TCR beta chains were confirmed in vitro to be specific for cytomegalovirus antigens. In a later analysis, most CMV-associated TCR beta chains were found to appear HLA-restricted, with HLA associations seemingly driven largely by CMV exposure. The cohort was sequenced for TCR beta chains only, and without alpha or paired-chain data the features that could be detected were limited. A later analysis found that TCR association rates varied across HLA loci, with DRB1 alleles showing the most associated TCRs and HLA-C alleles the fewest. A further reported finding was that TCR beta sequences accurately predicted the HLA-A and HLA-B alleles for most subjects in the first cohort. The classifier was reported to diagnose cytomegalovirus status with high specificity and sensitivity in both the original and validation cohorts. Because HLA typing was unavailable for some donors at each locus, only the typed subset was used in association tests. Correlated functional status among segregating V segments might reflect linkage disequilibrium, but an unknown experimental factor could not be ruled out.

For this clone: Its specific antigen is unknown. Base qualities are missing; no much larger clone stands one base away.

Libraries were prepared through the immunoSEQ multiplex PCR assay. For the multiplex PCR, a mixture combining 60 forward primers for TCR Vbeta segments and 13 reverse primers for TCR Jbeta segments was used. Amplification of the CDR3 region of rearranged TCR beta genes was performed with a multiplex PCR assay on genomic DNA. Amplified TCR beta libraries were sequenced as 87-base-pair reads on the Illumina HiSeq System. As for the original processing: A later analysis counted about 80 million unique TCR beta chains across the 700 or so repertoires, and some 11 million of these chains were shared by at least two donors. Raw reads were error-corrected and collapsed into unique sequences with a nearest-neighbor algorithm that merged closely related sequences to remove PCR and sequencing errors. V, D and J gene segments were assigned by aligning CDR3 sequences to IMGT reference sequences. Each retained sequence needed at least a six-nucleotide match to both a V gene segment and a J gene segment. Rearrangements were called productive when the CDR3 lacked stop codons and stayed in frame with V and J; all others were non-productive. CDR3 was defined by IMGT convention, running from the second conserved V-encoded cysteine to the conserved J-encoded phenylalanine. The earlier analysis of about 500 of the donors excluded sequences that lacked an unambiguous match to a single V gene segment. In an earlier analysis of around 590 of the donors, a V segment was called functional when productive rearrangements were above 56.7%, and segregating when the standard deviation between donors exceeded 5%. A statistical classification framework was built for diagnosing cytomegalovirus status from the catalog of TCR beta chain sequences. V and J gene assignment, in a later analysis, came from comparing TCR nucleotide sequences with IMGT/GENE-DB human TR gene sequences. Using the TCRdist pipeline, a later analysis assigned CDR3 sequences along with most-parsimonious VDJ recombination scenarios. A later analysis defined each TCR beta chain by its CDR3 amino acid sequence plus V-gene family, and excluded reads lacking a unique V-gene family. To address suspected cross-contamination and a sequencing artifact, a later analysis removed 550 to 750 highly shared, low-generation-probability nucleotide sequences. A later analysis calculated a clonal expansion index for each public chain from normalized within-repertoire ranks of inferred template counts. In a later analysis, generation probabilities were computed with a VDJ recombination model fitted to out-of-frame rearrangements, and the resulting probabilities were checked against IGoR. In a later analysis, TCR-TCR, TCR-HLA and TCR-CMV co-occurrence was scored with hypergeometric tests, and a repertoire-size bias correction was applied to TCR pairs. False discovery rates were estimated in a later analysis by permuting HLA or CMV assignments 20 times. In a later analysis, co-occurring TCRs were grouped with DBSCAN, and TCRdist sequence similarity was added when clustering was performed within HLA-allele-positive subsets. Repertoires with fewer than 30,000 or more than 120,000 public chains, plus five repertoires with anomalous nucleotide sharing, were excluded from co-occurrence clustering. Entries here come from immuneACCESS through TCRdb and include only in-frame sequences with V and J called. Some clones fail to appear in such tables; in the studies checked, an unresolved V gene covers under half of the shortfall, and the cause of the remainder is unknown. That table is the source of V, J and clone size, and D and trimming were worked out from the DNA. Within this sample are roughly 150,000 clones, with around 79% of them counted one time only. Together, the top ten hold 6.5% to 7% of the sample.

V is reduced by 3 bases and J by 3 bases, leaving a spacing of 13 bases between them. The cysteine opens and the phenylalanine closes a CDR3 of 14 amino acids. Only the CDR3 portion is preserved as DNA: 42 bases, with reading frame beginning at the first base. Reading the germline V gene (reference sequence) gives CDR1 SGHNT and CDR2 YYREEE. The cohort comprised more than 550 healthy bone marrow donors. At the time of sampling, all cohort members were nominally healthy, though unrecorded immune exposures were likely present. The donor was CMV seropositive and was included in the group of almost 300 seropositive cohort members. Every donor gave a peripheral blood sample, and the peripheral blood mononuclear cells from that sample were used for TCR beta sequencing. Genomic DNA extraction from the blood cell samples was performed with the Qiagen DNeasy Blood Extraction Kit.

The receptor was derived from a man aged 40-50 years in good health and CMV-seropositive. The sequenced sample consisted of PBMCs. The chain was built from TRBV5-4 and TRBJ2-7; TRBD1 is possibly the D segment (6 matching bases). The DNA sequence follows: TGTGCCAGCAGCTATAGAACAGGGATCTACGAGCAGTACTTC. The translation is CASSYRTGIYEQYF. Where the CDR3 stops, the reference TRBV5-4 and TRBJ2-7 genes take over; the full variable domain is ETGVTQSPTHLIKTRGQQVTLRCSSQSGHNTVSWYQQALGQGPQFIFQYYREEENGRGNFPPRFSGLQFPNYSSELNVNALELDDSALYLCASSYRTGIYEQYFGPGTRLTVT.